These 23 T cell receptor beta chains originate from one sample sequenced in a study of blood T cell repertoires in COVID-19. Using immunoSEQ multiplex PCR, the repertoire was profiled, and TCRdb retains in-frame clones only, with some absent. The sample carries about 130,000 clones, 88% recorded once. Sequencing input: peripheral blood. These receptors came from an elderly woman with acute or convalescent COVID-19.

DNA for the CDR3: TGTGCCAGCACAGGCGCAGGGTTCGGTGGCTACACCTTC. Encoded protein: CASTGAGFGGYTF. The rearrangement uses TRBV28 and TRBJ1-2, with D possibly matching TRBD1 (5 bases). The CDR3 runs to 13 residues. Germline CDR1 is MDHEN and CDR2 is SYDVKM. Trimming took 7 bases from V and 7 from J, leaving 16 bases between them.

The J gene is TRBJ1-4, the V gene TRBV5-5; a possible D gene is TRBD1 (6 bases). Deletions cut 0 bases from V and 3 bases from J, with 15 bases between. Germline CDR1 and CDR2: SGHKS and YYEKEE (reference sequence). The CDR3 totals 17 residues. The CDR3 spells CASSLDRGAAANEKLFF. The DNA of the CDR3 is TGTGCCAGCAGCTTGGATCGGGGGGCGGCGGCTAATGAAAAACTGTTTTTT. Drawing the rest from reference TRBV5-5 and TRBJ1-4, the complete variable domain is DAGVTQSPTHLIKTRGQQVTLRCSPISGHKSVSWYQQVLGQGPQFIFQYYEKEERGRGNFPDRFSARQFPNYSSELNVNALLLGDSALYLCASSLDRGAAANEKLFFGSGTQLSVL.

This chain uses TRBV5-1 with TRBJ2-1; D might be TRBD2 (6 bases). The CDR3 covers 17 residues. From germline, CDR1 is SGHRS and CDR2 YFSETQ. V was clipped by 5 bases and J by 5 bases, with 23 bases between them. CDR3 sequence reads: CASSGQGLGAGHNEQFF. In DNA form, the CDR3 reads TGCGCCAGCAGTGGGCAGGGATTAGGAGCGGGCCACAATGAGCAGTTCTTC.

V gene TRBV4-2 combines with J gene TRBJ1-4; a weak D match, TRBD1 (6 bases). The CDR3 has 15 amino acids. Trimming took 5 bases from V and 0 from J, leaving 10 bases between them. In germline, CDR1 is LGHNA, CDR2 YNFKEQ. CDR3 sequence reads: CASSKQGATNEKLFF. As DNA, the CDR3 is TGTGCCAGCAGCAAACAGGGAGCAACTAATGAAAAACTGTTTTTT.

The V gene is TRBV4-3, the J gene TRBJ1-2; 11 positions match TRBD1. This CDR3 has 16 amino acids. Germline trimming cut 0 bases from V and 4 bases from J; bases unmatched to any gene: 4. Germline V CDR1 and CDR2: LGHNA, YSLEER. CDR3 sequence: CASSQDLGTGGYGYTF. CDR3 in DNA: TGCGCCAGCAGCCAAGATCTCGGGACAGGGGGCTATGGCTACACCTTC.

In this sample, this clone turned up once. J is TRBJ2-3 and V is TRBV6-2 or TRBV6-3, with 11 bases aligning to TRBD2. In germline, CDR1 is MNHEY, CDR2 SVGEGT. Germline trimming cut 5 bases from V and 4 bases from J; bases unmatched to any gene: 2. This CDR3 contains 14 residues. The CDR3 DNA sequence: TGTGCCAGCAGTAATAGCGGGGGGGCAGATACGCAGTATTTT. Its translation is CASSNSGGADTQYF.

This clone was seen more than once but under ten times. J is TRBJ2-3 and V is TRBV5-5, with D unresolved. CDR1 is SGHKS, CDR2 YYEKEE, per germline (reference sequence). This CDR3 spans 14 amino acids. V lost 0 bases, J lost 2 bases, and 7 bases lay in between. CDR3 sequence: CASSLGSLTDTQYF. The CDR3 DNA reads TGTGCCAGCAGCTTGGGCAGTCTCACAGATACGCAGTATTTT.

This clone turned up a few times. This chain joins TRBV28 and TRBJ1-4, with 7 bases identical to TRBD1. Looked up from germline, CDR1 is MDHEN and CDR2 is SYDVKM. Trimming cost V 5 bases and J 0 bases; bases outside gene matches: 9. The CDR3 contains 17 residues. The CDR3 sequence: CASSAAGGFATNEKLFF. DNA of the CDR3: TGTGCCAGCAGTGCGGCAGGGGGATTTGCAACTAATGAAAAACTGTTTTTT.

The rearrangement links TRBV27 to TRBJ1-2; 7 bases agree with TRBD1. V gave up 5 bases and J gave up 4 bases; unmatched junction bases: 7. The germline CDR1 and CDR2 sequences are MNHEY and SMNVEV (reference sequence). The length of the CDR3 is 14 residues. In DNA, the CDR3 is TGTGCCAGCAGTCCGGACAGGTCGTTCTATGGCTACACCTTC. This codes for CASSPDRSFYGYTF.

The gene calls are TRBV6-5 and TRBJ2-5, with 12 bases aligning to TRBD2. Germline CDR1 is MNHEY and CDR2 is SVGAGI. The CDR3 has 16 amino acids. The junction had 8 bases not matched to a gene; V was cut back by 4 bases and J by 5 bases. The CDR3 sequence is CASSSATSGSRETQYF. The DNA for the CDR3 is TGTGCCAGCAGTTCCGCGACTAGCGGGAGTCGGGAGACCCAGTACTTC.

The rearrangement links TRBV2 to TRBJ1-2; 7 nucleotides align to TRBD1. The CDR3 has 15 residues. Germline-derived CDR1 and CDR2 are SNHLY and FYNNEI. V shed 3 bases, J shed 5 bases, and the junction held 9 bases outside the gene matches. The CDR3 nucleotides are TGTGCCAGCAGTGAGTCGTGGAGGGGGCCGTATGGCTACACCTTC. It specifies CASSESWRGPYGYTF.

The chain uses TRBV5-1 and TRBJ2-1; 9 nucleotides match TRBD1. Trimming took 0 bases from V and 7 from J; bases not matched to a gene: 5. The CDR3 consists of 15 residues. Looked up from germline, CDR1 is SGHRS and CDR2 is YFSETQ. CDR3 region: CASSLVGQGSNEQFF. CDR3 nucleotide sequence: TGCGCCAGCAGCTTGGTGGGACAGGGATCAAATGAGCAGTTCTTC.

The V and J genes are TRBV7-2 and TRBJ1-6, with D possibly being TRBD1 (5 bases). In germline, CDR1 is SGHTA, CDR2 FQGNSA. The CDR3 sequence is 15 residues long. V shed 0 bases and J shed 7 bases, with 10 bases lying between them. The CDR3 DNA follows: TGTGCCAGCAGCTTAGCGGGGCTTGAGAATTCACCCCTCCACTTT. As protein: CASSLAGLENSPLHF.

This chain connects TRBV3-1 (or the pseudogene TRBV3-2) to TRBJ2-4; tentatively, D is TRBD2 (7 bases). CDR3 length: 19 residues. V lost 1 base and J lost 1, with 20 bases in between. Germline CDR1 LGHDT, CDR2 YNNKEL (reference sequence). The CDR3 coding sequence is TGTGCCAGCAGCCAAGCCGCGGGGCGGGGGCCGGGGGCCAAAAACATTCAGTACTTC. It specifies CASSQAAGRGPGAKNIQYF.

The CDR3, as DNA: TGTGCCAGCAGTTCCACAGGGGTTGAAAAACTGTTTTTT. As protein: CASSSTGVEKLFF. The chain couples TRBV7-9 to TRBJ1-4; 7 nucleotides line up with TRBD1. CDR3 size: 13 residues. The ends lost 6 bases at V and 7 bases at J; junction bases unmatched: 5. CDR1 and CDR2 from the germline V gene are SEHNR and FQNEAQ (reference sequence).

In this sample, this clone turned up once. V and J are TRBV9 and TRBJ2-4, with 11 bases lining up with TRBD2. V lost 4 bases and J lost 8; bases outside the gene matches: 5. The CDR3 is 14 residues long. The germline CDR1 and CDR2 sequences are SGDLS and YYNGEE. The CDR3 protein is CASSLAGLADIQYF. The CDR3 bases are TGTGCCAGCAGCTTAGCGGGACTAGCGGACATTCAGTACTTC.

The chain combines TRBV9 with TRBJ1-2; 8 bases align to TRBD1. CDR1 is SGDLS, CDR2 YYNGEE, per germline. The CDR3 extends over 14 amino acids. V lost 4 bases, J lost 7 bases, and 9 bases stayed unmatched. The CDR3 reads CASSQGQASGGYTF. For the CDR3, the DNA is TGTGCCAGCAGCCAGGGACAGGCTTCAGGTGGCTACACCTTC.

V usage is TRBV19 and J usage is TRBJ2-1; no reliable D call. Germline CDR1 LNHDA, CDR2 SQIVND (reference sequence). V lost 3 bases, J lost 5 bases, and 5 bases lay in between. This CDR3 is built from 12 residues. As DNA, the CDR3 is TGTGCCAGTAGTATCCGTGACAATGAGCAGTTCTTC. Translation: CASSIRDNEQFF. Full variable domain (rest looked up from reference TRBV19 and TRBJ2-1): DGGITQSPKYLFRKEGQNVTLSCEQNLNHDAMYWYRQDPGQGLRLIYYSQIVNDFQKGDIAEGYSVSREKKESFPLTVTSAQKNPTAFYLCASSIRDNEQFFGPGTRLTVL.

The V call is TRBV6-5, the J call TRBJ2-2; no firm D call. V was trimmed by 4 bases and J by 7 bases, leaving 13 bases between them. The CDR3 runs to 14 residues. Per germline, CDR1 MNHEY and CDR2 SVGAGI. Written as DNA, the CDR3 is TGTGCCAGCAGTTGGGCCCAGACGAACGGGGAGCTGTTTTTT. It codes for CASSWAQTNGELFF.

The DNA of the CDR3 is TGTGCCAGCAGCGCCGTCACTGAAGCTTTCTTT. Amino acid sequence: CASSAVTEAFF. The V and J genes are TRBV9 and TRBJ1-1; no clear D. This CDR3 comprises 11 residues. Germline assignment: CDR1 SGDLS and CDR2 YYNGEE. Trimming took 3 bases from V and 4 from J, leaving 4 bases between them.

The V and J genes are TRBV29-1 and TRBJ2-1, with 13 positions matching TRBD2. The V and J ends lost 4 bases and 6 bases, in that order; junction bases with no gene match: 3. This CDR3 contains 14 residues. The germline V gene has CDR1 SQVTM and CDR2 ANQGSEA. CDR3 in amino acids: CSVGGTSGINEQFF. The DNA for the CDR3 is TGCAGCGTTGGAGGGACTAGCGGGATCAATGAGCAGTTCTTC.

The rearrangement joins TRBV20-1 to TRBJ2-7; D might be TRBD2 (5 bases). CDR1 and CDR2 from the germline V gene are DFQATT and SNEGSKA (reference sequence). This CDR3 has 15 amino acids. Trimming pared 3 bases from V and 5 bases from J, leaving 20 bases between. Here the CDR3 reads CSASPARAITDEQYF. The DNA of the CDR3 is TGCAGTGCTAGTCCCGCGAGGGCCATAACCGACGAGCAGTACTTC.

The chain employs TRBV7-8 and TRBJ1-4; perhaps TRBD1 as D (5 bases). Between the trimmed V and J ends, which lost 5 bases and 0 bases, there was a span of 13 bases. The CDR3 spans 16 residues. CDR1 SGHVS and CDR2 FQNEAQ come from the germline V gene. This CDR3 reads CASSPRTYATNEKLFF. CDR3 bases: TGTGCCAGCAGCCCGCGGACATACGCAACTAATGAAAAACTGTTTTTT. Together with reference TRBV7-8 and TRBJ1-4, the CDR3 gives the full variable domain: GAGVSQSPRYKVAKRGQDVALRCDPISGHVSLFWYQQALGQGPEFLTYFQNEAQLDKSGLPSDRFFAERPEGSVSTLKIQRTQQEDSAVYLCASSPRTYATNEKLFFGSGTQLSVL.